A selection of T cell receptor beta chains follows, all from one sample in a study of blood T cells in healthy people across ages. TCRdb fed the 5' RACE reads into MiXCR, producing one record per CDR3 protein. Of about 970,000 distinct CDR3 sequences listed, just over 50% are singletons. Sequences were obtained from blood. The receptors here all came from a woman aged 55-69 years in good health. CDR3s include the opening cysteine and the closing phenylalanine or tryptophan. D genes are given only for firm matches. Some rows mark clone size as missing; the rest say once, few, many or name a class of expanded clone.

J | V | D | size | DNA | CDR3
TRBJ1-2 | TRBV2 | - | - | TGTGCCAGCAGACCGACTCGGGATCATTATGGCTACACCTTC | CASRPTRDHYGYTF
TRBJ2-1 | TRBV2 | - | - | TGTGCCAGCAGTGACGGTGGCTCACTCTCCTACAATGAGCAGTTCTTC | CASSDGGSLSYNEQFF
TRBJ2-1 | TRBV20-1 | - | - | TGCAGTGCTAGAGATCTTAGGGGGAGGGCCCATGAGCAGTTCTTC | CSARDLRGRAHEQFF
TRBJ1-6 | TRBV6-6 | TRBD1 | - | TGTGCCAGCAACCGACAGGGGGTAGGATCACCCCTCCACTTT | CASNRQGVGSPLHF
TRBJ2-1 | TRBV3-1 | - | - | TGTGCCAGCAGCCAGGCCTTTCTGGGCAATGAGCAGTTCTTC | CASSQAFLGNEQFF
TRBJ1-5 | TRBV12-3/TRBV12-4 | TRBD1 | - | TGTGCCAGTGTGACAGGGGATCGTCAGCCCCAGCATTTT | CASVTGDRQPQHF
TRBJ2-5 | TRBV20-1 | TRBD1 | few | TGCAGTGCTAGCGCCCCCCGGGACAGGTCGCCCCAGTACTTC | CSASAPRDRSPQYF
TRBJ2-3 | TRBV9 | TRBD2 | few | TGTGCCAGCAGCGTATTCTCCGGGGGGGGGATCAGCACAGATACGCAGTATTTT | CASSVFSGGGISTDTQYF
TRBJ1-1 | TRBV6-1 | TRBD1 | - | TGTGCCAGCAAACCTACCGGGACAGGGGATAACACTGAAGCTTTCTTT | CASKPTGTGDNTEAFF
TRBJ2-3 | TRBV7-6 | TRBD2 | many | TGTGCCAGCAGCATGACTAGCGGCACAGATACGCAGTATTTT | CASSMTSGTDTQYF
TRBJ2-1 | TRBV28 | TRBD1 | - | TGTGCCAGCAGTTCCTCCGGGACAGGGTTCTACAATGAGCAGTTCTTC | CASSSSGTGFYNEQFF
TRBJ2-5 | TRBV3-1 | - | - | TGTGCCAGCAGCCCGAATCGCGAAGGGACCCAGTACTTC | CASSPNREGTQYF
TRBJ2-4 | TRBV7-2 | TRBD2 | - | TGTGCCAGCAGCTTAGATGGCGGGAGAGCCAAAAACATTCAGTACTTC | CASSLDGGRAKNIQYF
TRBJ2-7 | TRBV21-1 | - | - | TGTGCCAGCAGCAAAGGACGAGTCGAGCAGTACTTC | CASSKGRVEQYF
TRBJ2-7 | TRBV4-1 | - | - | TGCGTCAGCAGCCAAGTTGCAGGACTATACGAGCAGTACTTC | CVSSQVAGLYEQYF
TRBJ2-1 | TRBV4-2 | - | - | TGTGCCAGCAGCCGTCTAGCGCAGAGCTCCTACAATGAGCAGTTCTTC | CASSRLAQSSYNEQFF
TRBJ2-1 | TRBV5-1 | - | - | TGCGCCAGCAGCAACAGAACCACCTACAATGAGCAGTTCTTC | CASSNRTTYNEQFF
TRBJ2-3 | TRBV11-2 | TRBD2 | once | TGTGCCAGCAGCTATCATTTGTCGACTAGCGGAAGCACAGATACGCAGTATTTT | CASSYHLSTSGSTDTQYF
TRBJ2-2 | TRBV29-1 | - | few | TGCAGCGTTTTCAGGGGAGGGTCGGGGGAGCTGTTTTTT | CSVFRGGSGELFF
TRBJ2-7 | TRBV7-9 | - | few | TGTGCCAGCAGGACCGTGGACCGATACGAGCAGTACTTC | CASRTVDRYEQYF
TRBJ2-1 | TRBV7-2 | TRBD2 | once | TGTGCCAGCAGCCGGATGAAGCGGGGGGGCCAGAATGAGCAGTTCTTC | CASSRMKRGGQNEQFF
TRBJ2-6 | TRBV27 | - | many | TGTGCCAGCAGTGGACAGCTCTCTGGGGCCAACGTCCTGACTTTC | CASSGQLSGANVLTF